This T cell receptor beta chain was sequenced in a study of T cell repertoires in cytomegalovirus infection. Study overall: A matching HLA type, together with CMV infection, was signaled by public TCR beta signatures.

One entry per CDR3 protein, called by TCRdb with MiXCR from the reads. Of approximately 490,000 distinct CDR3 sequences in the sample, 10% to 12% were seen once. General study findings and limits: Cumulative public TCR beta family frequency identified CMV carriers with the relevant HLA.

This clonotype was counted between two and nine times. Antigen unknown. Germline lookup yields CDR1 MDHEN and CDR2 SYDVKM. CDR3 length: 15 amino acids. Trimming removed 4 bases from V and 0 bases from J; junction bases left unmatched: 5. This clonotype was sampled from a human donor in good health (CMV status not recorded). Some clones in this sample may be carry-over from other donors' samples. This rearrangement joins TRBV28 to TRBJ1-1, with TRBD1 identical over 7 bases. The sample taken for sequencing was PBMCs. CDR3 in amino acids: CASSWGTGVNTEAFF. DNA for the CDR3: TGTGCCAGCAGTTGGGGTACAGGGGTGAACACTGAAGCTTTCTTT.